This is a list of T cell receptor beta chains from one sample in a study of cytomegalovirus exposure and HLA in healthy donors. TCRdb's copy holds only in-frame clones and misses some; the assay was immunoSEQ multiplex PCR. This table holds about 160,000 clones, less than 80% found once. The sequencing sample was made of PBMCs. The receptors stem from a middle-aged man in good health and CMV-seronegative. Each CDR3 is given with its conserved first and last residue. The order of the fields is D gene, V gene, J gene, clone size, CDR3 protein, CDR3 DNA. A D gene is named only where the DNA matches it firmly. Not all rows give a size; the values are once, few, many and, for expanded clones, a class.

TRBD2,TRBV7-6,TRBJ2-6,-,CASSLGTSSSGANVLTF,TGTGCCAGCAGCTTAGGGACTAGTAGTTCTGGGGCCAACGTCCTGACTTTC
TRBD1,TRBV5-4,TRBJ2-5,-,CASSNLQGAVGETQYF,TGTGCCAGCAGCAACCTGCAGGGGGCAGTAGGAGAGACCCAGTACTTC
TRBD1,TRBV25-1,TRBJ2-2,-,CASTKTLGQGGTGELFF,TGTGCCAGCACCAAAACCCTTGGACAGGGTGGCACCGGGGAGCTGTTTTTT
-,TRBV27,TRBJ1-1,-,CASSLLRGGTEAFF,TGTGCCAGCAGTTTATTACGGGGAGGCACTGAAGCTTTCTTT
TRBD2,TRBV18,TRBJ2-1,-,CASSPPVRAGLYNEQFF,TGTGCCAGCTCACCACCGGTAAGAGCGGGGCTATACAATGAGCAGTTCTTC
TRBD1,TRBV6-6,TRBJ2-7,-,CASSTTRDSRYEQYF,TGTGCCAGCAGCACCACCCGGGACAGCCGCTACGAGCAGTACTTC
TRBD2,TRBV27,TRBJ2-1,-,CASSPRLAGGNNEQFF,TGTGCCAGCAGTCCCCGTCTAGCGGGAGGCAACAATGAGCAGTTCTTC
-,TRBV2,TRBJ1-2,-,CASRVTPPNYGYTF,TGTGCCAGCAGGGTGACACCGCCTAACTATGGCTACACCTTC
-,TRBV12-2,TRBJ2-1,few,CASRLKNWTSGQGNEQFF,TGTGCAAGTCGCTTAAAAAATTGGACTAGCGGGCAGGGGAATGAGCAGTTCTTC
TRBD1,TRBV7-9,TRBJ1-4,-,CASSLARQGAQREKLFF,TGTGCCAGCAGCTTAGCGCGGCAGGGGGCGCAGCGTGAAAAACTGTTTTTT
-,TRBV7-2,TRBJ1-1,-,CASSLDPFGTEAFF,TGTGCCAGCAGCTTAGACCCCTTCGGCACTGAAGCTTTCTTT
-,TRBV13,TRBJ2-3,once,CASSSRQRDTQYF,TGTGCCAGCAGCTCCCGACAGAGGGATACGCAGTATTTT
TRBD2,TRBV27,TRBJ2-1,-,CASSFGGRGWMFF,TGTGCCAGCAGTTTCGGCGGGAGGGGATGGATGTTCTTC
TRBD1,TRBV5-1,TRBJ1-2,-,CASSGDGTGQGYTF,TGCGCCAGCAGCGGCGACGGGACAGGGCAGGGCTACACCTTC
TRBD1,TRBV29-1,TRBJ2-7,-,CSVEGQGYEQYF,TGCAGCGTTGAGGGACAGGGCTACGAGCAGTACTTC
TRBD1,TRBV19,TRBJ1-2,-,CASSIRDSLYGYTF,TGTGCCAGTAGTATACGGGACAGCCTCTATGGCTACACCTTC
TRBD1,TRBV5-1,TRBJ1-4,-,CASSLGRGGNEKLFF,TGCGCCAGCAGCTTGGGCCGAGGGGGCAATGAAAAACTGTTTTTT
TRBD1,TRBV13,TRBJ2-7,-,CASSAGTGGPYEQYF,TGTGCCAGCAGCGCCGGGACAGGGGGCCCCTACGAGCAGTACTTC